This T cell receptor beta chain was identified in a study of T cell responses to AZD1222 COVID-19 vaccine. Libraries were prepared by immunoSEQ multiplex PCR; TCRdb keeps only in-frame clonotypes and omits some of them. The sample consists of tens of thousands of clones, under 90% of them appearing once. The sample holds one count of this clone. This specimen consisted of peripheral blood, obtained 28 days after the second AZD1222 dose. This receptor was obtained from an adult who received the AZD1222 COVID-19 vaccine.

The CDR3 is CASGQGLAGHEQYF. For the CDR3, the DNA is TGTGCTAGTGGGCAGGGACTAGCGGGCCACGAGCAGTACTTC. The V and J genes are TRBV12-5 and TRBJ2-7; 12 bases match TRBD2. This CDR3 has 14 residues. The V segment lost 6 bases and the J segment 5 bases; nucleotides outside the gene matches: 5. The germline gives CDR1 LGHNT, CDR2 FRNRAP.